This T cell receptor (beta chain) was identified in a study of CD8+ T cells in alopecia areata. Background on the study: In an open-label trial, patients got 5 to 10 mg tofacitinib twice daily. Study-wide results and limits: For lesional scalp, especially alopecia totalis/universalis, clonality was higher than in normal scalp.

Lesional scalp punch biopsies and peripheral blood were collected from alopecia areata patients. Worth noting for this clone: Its antigen is not known.

RNA, once extracted, was reverse transcribed into cDNA for use as the sequencing template. Measured with immunoSEQ multiplex PCR; TCRdb has only the in-frame clones, and not every one. The data contain 100,000 to 150,000 clones, about 47% of them singletons. The sample in question was CD8+ T cells sorted from blood, obtained at week 0. The receptor was derived from a human donor with alopecia areata.

Here the CDR3 DNA reads TGTGCCAGCAGCTTACAGATTATGAACACTGAAGCTTTCTTT. Residues: CASSLQIMNTEAFF. The chain recombines TRBV5-6 with TRBJ1-1; D remains unclear. The germline CDR1 and CDR2 sequences are SGHDT and YYEEEE. This CDR3 comprises 14 residues. V was cut by 2 bases and J by 0 bases, with 8 bases left in between. Complete variable domain (other parts from reference TRBV5-6 and TRBJ1-1): DAGVTQSPTHLIKTRGQQVTLRCSPKSGHDTVSWYQQALGQGPQFIFQYYEEEERQRGNFPDRFSGHQFPNYSSELNVNALLLGDSALYLCASSLQIMNTEAFFGQGTRLTVV.